The rows below give T cell receptor beta chains drawn from one sample of a study of T cell responses to AZD1222 COVID-19 vaccine. Profiling relied on immunoSEQ multiplex PCR, and the TCRdb table lists in-frame clones only, not all of them. The sample shows 25,000 to 35,000 clones, roughly nine tenths of them seen only once. Sequences were derived from peripheral blood, sampled on day 0 of AZD1222 vaccination. The receptors were sampled from an adult in good health. The CDR3 runs from the conserved cysteine through the conserved F or W. D genes are given only for firm matches. Size values are once, few and many counts, or a class for expanded clones, and some rows have none.

cdr3_nt: TGTGCCAGCAGTTTAAAGACCTCTTCCATAGGAGGAAACTATGGCTACACCTTC
cdr3_aa: CASSLKTSSIGGNYGYTF
d_call: NA
j_call: TRBJ1-2
v_call: TRBV27
clone_size: NA

cdr3_nt: TGTGCCAGCAGCTTATTTGGCTCACCCCTCCACTTT
cdr3_aa: CASSLFGSPLHF
d_call: NA
j_call: TRBJ1-6
v_call: TRBV5-6
clone_size: NA

cdr3_nt: TGTGCCAGTAGCAGGGGACAGCTCAATCAGCCCCAGCATTTT
cdr3_aa: CASSRGQLNQPQHF
d_call: TRBD1
j_call: TRBJ1-5
v_call: TRBV19
clone_size: NA

cdr3_nt: TGTGCCAGCAGCCCCGGACAGGATCCCTACAATGAGCAGTTCTTC
cdr3_aa: CASSPGQDPYNEQFF
d_call: TRBD1
j_call: TRBJ2-1
v_call: TRBV27
clone_size: NA

cdr3_nt: TGCGCCAGCAGCCAAGACCCGCTAGCGGGAGTAGGCAATGAGCAGTTCTTC
cdr3_aa: CASSQDPLAGVGNEQFF
d_call: TRBD2
j_call: TRBJ2-1
v_call: TRBV4-1
clone_size: NA

cdr3_nt: TGTGCCAGCAGCCATACGGACCTGGGAGATACGCAGTATTTT
cdr3_aa: CASSHTDLGDTQYF
d_call: NA
j_call: TRBJ2-3
v_call: TRBV5-4
clone_size: NA

cdr3_nt: TGTGCCAGCTCACCAGGGGCTTCGGCGTACGAGCAGTACTTC
cdr3_aa: CASSPGASAYEQYF
d_call: NA
j_call: TRBJ2-7
v_call: TRBV18
clone_size: NA

cdr3_nt: TGTGCCAGCAGCCAAAACGAGGGTGGACTAGCGGGCGAGGCTGTAGACTACGAGCAGTACTTC
cdr3_aa: CASSQNEGGLAGEAVDYEQYF
d_call: TRBD2
j_call: TRBJ2-7
v_call: TRBV3-1/TRBV3-2
clone_size: NA

cdr3_nt: TGCGCCAGTCGTGAGGGGGTCGTCTTGACCGGGGAGCTGTTTTTT
cdr3_aa: CASREGVVLTGELFF
d_call: NA
j_call: TRBJ2-2
v_call: TRBV5-1
clone_size: NA

cdr3_nt: TGTGCCAGCAGTCGGGACTTACGTGAAAAACTGTTTTTT
cdr3_aa: CASSRDLREKLFF
d_call: NA
j_call: TRBJ1-4
v_call: TRBV16
clone_size: NA

cdr3_nt: TGCAGCGCCGAACTAGCGCTAGGGGAGCAGTTCTTC
cdr3_aa: CSAELALGEQFF
d_call: TRBD2
j_call: TRBJ2-1
v_call: TRBV29-1
clone_size: NA

cdr3_nt: TGCAGTGCTGGATACAATGAGCAGTTCTTC
cdr3_aa: CSAGYNEQFF
d_call: NA
j_call: TRBJ2-1
v_call: TRBV20-1
clone_size: once

cdr3_nt: TGTGCCAGCAGTTCCAGGGGCCTAAGCACTGAAGCTTTCTTT
cdr3_aa: CASSSRGLSTEAFF
d_call: NA
j_call: TRBJ1-1
v_call: TRBV28
clone_size: NA

cdr3_nt: TGTGCCAGCAGGACTGGCCGTCTTAAGGCAGCGGAGGTCTACGAGCAGTACTTC
cdr3_aa: CASRTGRLKAAEVYEQYF
d_call: NA
j_call: TRBJ2-7
v_call: TRBV27
clone_size: NA

cdr3_nt: TGTGCCATCAGTGAGTCAGGGTTGCCCCTAAACGGCGAGCAGTACTTC
cdr3_aa: CAISESGLPLNGEQYF
d_call: NA
j_call: TRBJ2-7
v_call: TRBV10-3
clone_size: NA

cdr3_nt: TGCGCCAGCAGCTTCGGTAGCAATCAGCCCCAGCATTTT
cdr3_aa: CASSFGSNQPQHF
d_call: NA
j_call: TRBJ1-5
v_call: TRBV5-1
clone_size: NA

cdr3_nt: TGTGCCAGCAGTTACGGGCGGACTAGCGGCACCTACGAGCAGTACTTC
cdr3_aa: CASSYGRTSGTYEQYF
d_call: TRBD2
j_call: TRBJ2-7
v_call: TRBV6-5
clone_size: NA

cdr3_nt: TGTGCCAGCAGTCCCCCCCTTAGCGGCACGAACACCGGGGAGCTGTTTTTT
cdr3_aa: CASSPPLSGTNTGELFF
d_call: NA
j_call: TRBJ2-2
v_call: TRBV27
clone_size: NA

cdr3_nt: TGTGCCTGGAGTCATGGAACCCCCGAGCAGTACTTC
cdr3_aa: CAWSHGTPEQYF
d_call: NA
j_call: TRBJ2-7
v_call: TRBV30
clone_size: NA

cdr3_nt: TGTGCCAGCAGTTTATCGGGCTTTACAGATACGCAGTATTTT
cdr3_aa: CASSLSGFTDTQYF
d_call: NA
j_call: TRBJ2-3
v_call: TRBV28
clone_size: NA

cdr3_nt: TGCGCCAGCAGCCAAGGGTCGGGGAGGGGGCTTTCCTACGAGCAGTACTTC
cdr3_aa: CASSQGSGRGLSYEQYF
d_call: NA
j_call: TRBJ2-7
v_call: TRBV4-1
clone_size: NA

cdr3_nt: TGTGCCAGCAGTTACCCGGGACTAGCCCGGTACGAGCAGTACTTC
cdr3_aa: CASSYPGLARYEQYF
d_call: TRBD2
j_call: TRBJ2-7
v_call: TRBV6-2/TRBV6-3
clone_size: few

cdr3_nt: TGCGCCAGCAGCTTTTCCCTGAACACTGAAGCTTTCTTT
cdr3_aa: CASSFSLNTEAFF
d_call: NA
j_call: TRBJ1-1
v_call: TRBV5-1
clone_size: NA

cdr3_nt: TGCGCCAGCAGCCAAGATCAAGTAGGCAGCTGGGAGTCTAGCGGGGAGCTGTTTTTT
cdr3_aa: CASSQDQVGSWESSGELFF
d_call: NA
j_call: TRBJ2-2
v_call: TRBV4-3
clone_size: NA

cdr3_nt: TGTGCCAGTAGTCCCCTTCGGGGATACCGCCAAGAGACCCAGTACTTC
cdr3_aa: CASSPLRGYRQETQYF
d_call: NA
j_call: TRBJ2-5
v_call: TRBV19
clone_size: once

cdr3_nt: TGTGCCAGCAGTGACCCCAGGGCGGGTTGGGGATCGGAGGGGACCCTCCACTTT
cdr3_aa: CASSDPRAGWGSEGTLHF
d_call: NA
j_call: TRBJ1-6
v_call: TRBV2
clone_size: once

cdr3_nt: TGTGCCAGCATAGGTTTATCGACTAGCGGGAGATTAAGGCATGATACGCAGTATTTT
cdr3_aa: CASIGLSTSGRLRHDTQYF
d_call: TRBD2
j_call: TRBJ2-3
v_call: TRBV2
clone_size: NA

cdr3_nt: TGTGCCAGCAGTTACTCGATTGCGGGATTTAGCAATCAGCCCCAGCATTTT
cdr3_aa: CASSYSIAGFSNQPQHF
d_call: NA
j_call: TRBJ1-5
v_call: TRBV6-2/TRBV6-3
clone_size: NA

cdr3_nt: TGTGCCAGCAACCCGGGGGCAAGCTATGGCTACACCTTC
cdr3_aa: CASNPGASYGYTF
d_call: NA
j_call: TRBJ1-2
v_call: TRBV9
clone_size: NA

cdr3_nt: TGTGCCAGCAGGGACGATTCACTAGCGGGAGGGAATACGCAGTATTTT
cdr3_aa: CASRDDSLAGGNTQYF
d_call: TRBD2
j_call: TRBJ2-3
v_call: TRBV9
clone_size: NA

cdr3_nt: TGTGCCAGCAGTTACTCTATAGGGGTAAATAATTCACCCCTCCACTTT
cdr3_aa: CASSYSIGVNNSPLHF
d_call: NA
j_call: TRBJ1-6
v_call: TRBV6-5
clone_size: NA

cdr3_nt: TGTGCCAGCAGCTTGGACAGGGGATACAATGAGCAGTTCTTC
cdr3_aa: CASSLDRGYNEQFF
d_call: TRBD1
j_call: TRBJ2-1
v_call: TRBV7-6
clone_size: NA

cdr3_nt: TGCGCCAGCAGCTTCCCTAGCGGGTACTACAATGAGCAGTTCTTC
cdr3_aa: CASSFPSGYYNEQFF
d_call: TRBD2
j_call: TRBJ2-1
v_call: TRBV5-1
clone_size: NA

cdr3_nt: TGTGCCAGCAGCTCCTATTACGAGCAGTACTTC
cdr3_aa: CASSSYYEQYF
d_call: NA
j_call: TRBJ2-7
v_call: TRBV7-2
clone_size: NA

cdr3_nt: TGTGCCAGCAGCCAGGTCCAGGCAACTCATGAAAAACTGTTTTTT
cdr3_aa: CASSQVQATHEKLFF
d_call: NA
j_call: TRBJ1-4
v_call: TRBV7-2
clone_size: NA

cdr3_nt: TGTGCCAGCAGCCAAGATCTAGTGGCAGCTAACTATGGCTACACCTTC
cdr3_aa: CASSQDLVAANYGYTF
d_call: NA
j_call: TRBJ1-2
v_call: TRBV3-1/TRBV3-2
clone_size: NA

cdr3_nt: TGCGCCAGCAGCCAAGATCATCGGAGCAATCAGCCCCAGCATTTT
cdr3_aa: CASSQDHRSNQPQHF
d_call: NA
j_call: TRBJ1-5
v_call: TRBV4-3
clone_size: once

cdr3_nt: TGTGCCAGCAGTGAGTTAGGTTGGCCTACTAAAGAGACCCAGTACTTC
cdr3_aa: CASSELGWPTKETQYF
d_call: NA
j_call: TRBJ2-5
v_call: TRBV2
clone_size: NA

cdr3_nt: TGCGCCAGCAGTGGCGGACTAGCGGGAGTCCCCTACAATGAGCAGTTCTTC
cdr3_aa: CASSGGLAGVPYNEQFF
d_call: TRBD2
j_call: TRBJ2-1
v_call: TRBV10-1
clone_size: NA

cdr3_nt: TGTGCCAGTAGTATGCGGCGGCCCTGGGCCAACGTCCTGACTTTC
cdr3_aa: CASSMRRPWANVLTF
d_call: NA
j_call: TRBJ2-6
v_call: TRBV19
clone_size: NA

cdr3_nt: TGCAGTGCTAGTATTTTCCCGAGGAGGGGAGCTAACTATGGCTACACCTTC
cdr3_aa: CSASIFPRRGANYGYTF
d_call: NA
j_call: TRBJ1-2
v_call: TRBV20-1
clone_size: NA

cdr3_nt: TGTGCCAGCAGCCAAGATATCAGTCGGAATCAGCCCCAGCATTTT
cdr3_aa: CASSQDISRNQPQHF
d_call: NA
j_call: TRBJ1-5
v_call: TRBV3-1/TRBV3-2
clone_size: NA

cdr3_nt: TGTGCCAGCAGGGGACAGGGCAATCAGCCCCAGCATTTT
cdr3_aa: CASRGQGNQPQHF
d_call: TRBD1
j_call: TRBJ1-5
v_call: TRBV2
clone_size: NA

cdr3_nt: TGTGCCAGCAGCCAAGGACTAGCGATCACGGGGGATACGCAGTATTTT
cdr3_aa: CASSQGLAITGDTQYF
d_call: TRBD2
j_call: TRBJ2-3
v_call: TRBV4-2
clone_size: NA

cdr3_nt: TGCGCCAGCAGCTTGGGAGTTAGCACCGGGGAGCTGTTTTTT
cdr3_aa: CASSLGVSTGELFF
d_call: NA
j_call: TRBJ2-2
v_call: TRBV5-1
clone_size: NA

cdr3_nt: TGTGCCAGCAGACTCCGGGACAGGGACAGACTAGCGGCCTCGAATGAGCAGTTCTTC
cdr3_aa: CASRLRDRDRLAASNEQFF
d_call: NA
j_call: TRBJ2-1
v_call: TRBV27
clone_size: NA

cdr3_nt: TGTGCCAGCAGCCCCTCCCAGGGGAATGAGCAGTTCTTC
cdr3_aa: CASSPSQGNEQFF
d_call: NA
j_call: TRBJ2-1
v_call: TRBV9
clone_size: NA